Below, 30 T cell receptor beta chains from the same sample are listed, as sequenced in a study of blood T cell repertoires in COVID-19 (TCRdb year 2020). The library was obtained by the immunoSEQ multiplex PCR assay. What TCRdb holds here is the immuneACCESS table cut down to in-frame rearrangements. Part of the clones is not present; checked against another copy, under half of the missing clones reflect an unresolved V gene, and the others are unexplained. Within this sample are some 190,000 clones, with 80% to 90% of them counted one time only. Jointly, the top ten make up 3% to 3.5% of the sample. The sequenced sample consisted of peripheral blood. Every receptor here comes from a man aged 60 to 69 with acute or convalescent COVID-19.

V usage is TRBV5-4 and J usage is TRBJ2-5; possibly TRBD2 for D (6 bases). Deletions cut 5 bases from V and 3 bases from J, with 11 bases between. Germline V gene sequence: CDR1 SGHNT, CDR2 YYREEE (reference sequence). The CDR3 has 13 amino acids. The CDR3 loop reads CASRSGTEETQYF. The CDR3 coding sequence is TGTGCCAGCAGATCCGGGACTGAAGAGACCCAGTACTTC.

This sequence joins TRBV7-2 and TRBJ2-7; 8 bases map to TRBD2. The CDR3 is made up of 14 amino acids. With V trimmed by 5 bases and J by 5 bases, 8 bases remained unmatched. The germline CDR1 and CDR2 sequences are SGHTA and FQGNSA. In DNA form, the CDR3 reads TGTGCCAGCAGCCCCGGGACTAGGGCACACGAGCAGTACTTC. Translated: CASSPGTRAHEQYF.

The chain links TRBV7-8 to TRBJ1-4; a weak D match, TRBD1 (6 bases). The CDR3 contains 15 residues. V lost 5 bases, J lost 8 bases, and 18 bases lay in between. Germline V CDR1 and CDR2: SGHVS, FQNEAQ. This CDR3 reads CASSLSWGGGEKLFF. The CDR3 nucleotides read TGTGCCAGCAGCCTATCCTGGGGAGGGGGGGAAAAACTGTTTTTT.

This rearrangement joins TRBV7-3 to TRBJ2-1; 11 bases are a match to TRBD2. Germline assignment: CDR1 SGHTA and CDR2 FQGTGA. The V and J ends lost 5 bases and 6 bases, in that order; junction bases with no gene match: 6. This CDR3 comprises 15 residues. The CDR3 sequence: CASSPLAGAVNEQFF. CDR3 DNA: TGTGCCAGCAGCCCACTAGCGGGGGCTGTCAATGAGCAGTTCTTC.

The gene calls are TRBV28 and TRBJ2-7, with 8 bases fitting TRBD1. From germline, CDR1 is MDHEN and CDR2 SYDVKM. V was pared by 3 bases and J by 5 bases, with 9 bases of the junction left unmatched. The length of the CDR3 is 15 residues. The CDR3 DNA reads as TGTGCCAGCAGTTTGCAGGGGGCGCGGAAAAACGAGCAGTACTTC. Its translation: CASSLQGARKNEQYF. The full variable domain, in which reference TRBV28 and TRBJ2-7 provide the parts outside the CDR3, is DVKVTQSSRYLVKRTGEKVFLECVQDMDHENMFWYRQDPGLGLRLIYFSYDVKMKEKGDIPEGYSVSREKKERFSLILESASTNQTSMYLCASSLQGARKNEQYFGPGTRLTVT.

The chain is built from TRBV5-8 and TRBJ1-5; TRBD1 matches 8 bases. Losses at the gene ends were 2 bases for V and 5 bases for J; bases not matched to a gene: 3. The CDR3 covers 14 residues. CDR1 SGHTS and CDR2 YDEGEE come from the germline V gene. CDR3 coding DNA: TGTGCCAGCAGCTTTGGACAGGGTGATCAGCCCCAGCATTTT. Its protein is CASSFGQGDQPQHF.

This chain connects TRBV7-2 to TRBJ2-1; 9 bases line up with TRBD2. Germline V CDR1 and CDR2: SGHTA, FQGNSA. This CDR3 is 16 amino acids long. The V gene end was trimmed by 0 bases and the J gene end by 4 bases; junction bases not matched to a gene: 4. The CDR3: CASSLAAGGPYNEQFF. The CDR3 region has the DNA TGTGCCAGCAGCTTAGCTGCGGGAGGGCCGTACAATGAGCAGTTCTTC.

The chain carries TRBV6-2 or TRBV6-3 and TRBJ1-5, with TRBD1 identical over 9 bases. This CDR3 is built from 15 residues. The germline V gene encodes CDR1 MNHEY and CDR2 SVGEGT. Trimming cost V 5 bases and J 3 bases; bases outside gene matches: 5. The chain's CDR3 is CASSPGTGNNQPQHF. The CDR3 nucleotides are TGTGCCAGCAGTCCCGGGACAGGGAACAATCAGCCCCAGCATTTT.

This clone appeared once. The gene calls are TRBV3-1 (or the pseudogene TRBV3-2) and TRBJ2-1, with 13 bases that match TRBD2. This CDR3 has 16 residues. With 6 bases clipped from V and 5 bases from J, the junction kept 7 bases outside the gene matches. Germline CDR1 LGHDT, CDR2 YNNKEL (reference sequence). The CDR3 DNA follows: TGTGCCAGCAGGCGGACTAGCGGGAGTATCAACAATGAGCAGTTCTTC. The encoded protein is CASRRTSGSINNEQFF.

This clone occurred once. This chain uses TRBV3-1 (or the pseudogene TRBV3-2) with TRBJ2-7, with 7 bases fitting TRBD1. The CDR3 spans 16 residues. CDR1 and CDR2 from the germline V gene are LGHDT and YNNKEL (reference sequence). J was trimmed by 3 bases and V by 0 bases; bases with no gene match: 8. The CDR3 is CASSQDLGTELYEQYF. CDR3 in DNA: TGTGCCAGCAGCCAAGATCTGGGGACAGAACTCTACGAGCAGTACTTC.

V usage is TRBV7-2 and J usage is TRBJ2-1; TRBD2 is a possible D gene (6 bases). The germline gives CDR1 SGHTA, CDR2 FQGNSA. The CDR3 length is 13 residues. The CDR3 sequence: CATGRDSYNEQFF. CDR3 in DNA: TGTGCTACGGGGCGGGACTCCTACAATGAGCAGTTCTTC.

The chain carries TRBV1 and TRBJ2-2; the table names TRBD2, a call not compared with the DNA. TRBV1 is deemed a pseudogene. CDR3 length: 21 residues. The CDR3 sequence is CTSSQLPGLASPRSNTGELFF. CDR3 DNA sequence: TGCACCAGCAGCCAACTCCCGGGACTAGCTTCCCCCCGATCGAACACCGGGGAGCTGTTTTTT.

As for this clone: Other DNA variants within this sample encode the same CDR3. V gene TRBV27 combines with J gene TRBJ1-5; unclear D gene. Germline loops: CDR1 MNHEY, CDR2 SMNVEV (reference sequence). The CDR3 loop spans 13 amino acids. The ends were cut back, 8 bases at V and 0 bases at J, with 8 bases in the middle. Here the CDR3 DNA reads TGTGCCAGCGGCCAATATAGCAATCAGCCCCAGCATTTT. This translates into CASGQYSNQPQHF.

This sequence joins TRBV5-5 and TRBJ2-3; maybe TRBD2 (5 bases). Germline V gene data show CDR1 as SGHKS and CDR2 as YYEKEE (reference sequence). Deletions cut 0 bases from V and 6 bases from J, with 14 bases between. The CDR3 covers 15 residues. CDR3 residues: CASSLGRAVVDTQYF. DNA of the CDR3: TGTGCCAGCAGCTTGGGGCGGGCGGTGGTTGATACGCAGTATTTT.

V gene TRBV2 combines with J gene TRBJ2-1; D may be TRBD1 (5 bases). Germline V lookup: CDR1 SNHLY, CDR2 FYNNEI. Trimming pared 2 bases from V and 5 bases from J, leaving 10 bases between. The CDR3 covers 14 residues. The CDR3 loop reads CASSEQGRNNEQFF. In nucleotides, the CDR3 is TGTGCCAGCAGTGAACAGGGAAGAAACAATGAGCAGTTCTTC.

The rearrangement joins TRBV4-1 to TRBJ1-6; no definite D call. CDR3 length equals 17 residues. Germline V lookup: CDR1 MGHRA, CDR2 YSYEKL. The V gene lost 0 bases and the J gene lost 0 bases, with 9 bases spanning the gap. CDR3 amino acids: CASSQDPAGSYNSPLHF. The CDR3 DNA follows: TGCGCCAGCAGCCAAGATCCGGCAGGCTCCTATAATTCACCCCTCCACTTT.

The V and J genes are TRBV9 and TRBJ2-1; D might be TRBD2 (6 bases). V dropped 3 bases and J dropped 3 bases, with 13 bases sitting between them. Germline CDR1 reads SGDLS; CDR2 reads YYNGEE. The CDR3 spans 15 residues. In DNA, the CDR3 is TGTGCCAGCAGCGCAGGGACTCCGAACTACAATGAGCAGTTCTTC. This encodes CASSAGTPNYNEQFF.

The rearrangement links TRBV7-2 to TRBJ2-7; 7 nucleotides match TRBD1. CDR1 and CDR2 (germline): SGHTA, FQGNSA. Trimming removed 5 bases from V and 2 bases from J; junction bases left unmatched: 9. This CDR3 is 15 amino acids long. DNA of the CDR3: TGTGCCAGCAGCCCGGGACAGATGCTAGCCTACGAGCAGTACTTC. This gives the protein CASSPGQMLAYEQYF. The complete variable domain, with remaining parts taken from reference TRBV7-2 and TRBJ2-7, reads GAGVSQSPSNKVTEKGKDVELRCDPISGHTALYWYRQSLGQGLEFLIYFQGNSAPDKSGLPSDRFSAERTGGSVSTLTIQRTQQEDSAVYLCASSPGQMLAYEQYFGPGTRLTVT.

The chain recombines TRBV3-1 (or the pseudogene TRBV3-2) with TRBJ2-7; a weak D match, TRBD1 (5 bases). Germline CDR1 reads LGHDT; CDR2 reads YNNKEL (reference sequence). The CDR3 is 15 residues long. V lost 2 bases and J lost 0, with 11 bases in between. CDR3 loop: CASSQRGTISYEQYF. The CDR3 DNA reads as TGTGCCAGCAGCCAAAGGGGAACTATCTCCTACGAGCAGTACTTC.

A remark on this clone: This could be a read error, since a much larger clone is one nucleotide away. The genes are TRBV5-4 and TRBJ2-2, with D possibly being TRBD1 (6 bases). Germline V gives CDR1 SGHNT, CDR2 YYREEE (reference sequence). The CDR3 extends over 13 amino acids. Written as DNA, the CDR3 is TGTACCAGCAGCAACAGGGTAGCCGGGGAGCTGTTTTTT. It is translated as CTSSNRVAGELFF. The variable domain in full, with the rest retrieved from reference TRBV5-4 and TRBJ2-2, is ETGVTQSPTHLIKTRGQQVTLRCSSQSGHNTVSWYQQALGQGPQFIFQYYREEENGRGNFPPRFSGLQFPNYSSELNVNALELDDSALYLCTSSNRVAGELFFGEGSRLTVL.

This clone was counted a single time. The genes are TRBV10-3 and TRBJ2-5; the match to TRBD2 covers 8 bases. The CDR3 has 13 residues. Germline CDR1 is ENHRY and CDR2 is SYGVKD. The V gene end was trimmed by 6 bases and the J gene end by 1 base; junction bases not matched to a gene: 1. For the CDR3, the DNA is TGTGCCATCAGCAGCGGGAGCCAAGAGACCCAGTACTTC. Translation gives CAISSGSQETQYF.

The gene calls are TRBV3-1 (or the pseudogene TRBV3-2) and TRBJ1-2; D is unclear. Germline-derived CDR1 and CDR2 are LGHDT and YNNKEL (reference sequence). CDR3 size: 15 residues. V dropped 2 bases and J dropped 6 bases, with 16 bases sitting between them. CDR3 DNA: TGTGCCAGCAGCCAATCCGGGTCCTTAATGGATGGCTACACCTTC. Translating it yields CASSQSGSLMDGYTF.

This clone was recorded once. The chain couples TRBV4-1 to TRBJ1-4; the D is unclear. Germline loops: CDR1 MGHRA, CDR2 YSYEKL. The V end was cut by 6 bases, the J end by 6 bases, with 11 bases between. The CDR3 consists of 13 residues. Written as DNA, the CDR3 is TGCGCCAGCAGTCTTACCTACTATGAAAAACTGTTTTTT. Its translation: CASSLTYYEKLFF.

The J gene is TRBJ1-2, the V gene TRBV4-2; a possible D gene is TRBD1 (6 bases). The CDR3 runs to 13 residues. In germline, CDR1 is LGHNA, CDR2 YNFKEQ. The V gene lost 3 bases and the J gene lost 4 bases, with 9 bases spanning the gap. The CDR3 DNA follows: TGTGCCAGCAGCCACCAGGACAGCTATGGCTACACCTTC. This sequence encodes CASSHQDSYGYTF.

V usage is TRBV11-2 and J usage is TRBJ1-3, with unresolved D. Germline lookup yields CDR1 SGHAT and CDR2 FQNNGV. This CDR3 contains 16 residues. With 5 bases removed from V and 0 bases from J, the gap between germline ends came to 14 bases. CDR3 sequence: CASSLLGGASGNTIYF. DNA of the CDR3: TGTGCCAGCAGCCTCCTTGGCGGAGCCTCTGGAAACACCATATATTTT. Looking up the rest from reference TRBV11-2 and TRBJ1-3 gives the full variable domain: EAGVAQSPRYKIIEKRQSVAFWCNPISGHATLYWYQQILGQGPKLLIQFQNNGVVDDSQLPKDRFSAERLKGVDSTLKIQPAKLEDSAVYLCASSLLGGASGNTIYFGEGSWLTVV.

The CDR3 DNA is TGTGCCAGCAGCAAAGGCCGACTGGATGAAAAACTGTTTTTT. Translating it yields CASSKGRLDEKLFF. This chain links TRBV21-1 with TRBJ1-4. TRBV21-1 is tagged as a pseudogene. The CDR3 runs 14 residues.

In its sample, this clone was seen a few times. The chain joins TRBV28 to TRBJ2-7; 8 bases align to TRBD2. V lost 1 base, J lost 1 base, and 9 bases stayed unmatched. CDR1 and CDR2 from the germline V gene are MDHEN and SYDVKM. The CDR3 has 17 amino acids. The DNA for the CDR3 is TGTGCCAGCAGTTTATCCCGTAGGGAGCGGGGGTCCTACGAGCAGTACTTC. It specifies CASSLSRRERGSYEQYF.

The V call is TRBV6-5, the J call TRBJ1-2; 8 nucleotides line up with TRBD1. The CDR3 consists of 14 residues. The V segment lost 2 bases and the J segment 1 base; nucleotides outside the gene matches: 0. Germline V lookup: CDR1 MNHEY, CDR2 SVGAGI. CDR3 sequence (DNA): TGTGCCAGCAGTTACACAGGGGGTAACTATGGCTACACCTTC. Translated, it gives CASSYTGGNYGYTF.

This sequence joins TRBV5-4 and TRBJ2-2; 9 positions match TRBD1. The germline V gene has CDR1 SGHNT and CDR2 YYREEE (reference sequence). V lost 5 bases to trimming and J lost 6 bases; unmatched junction nucleotides: 5. There are 14 residues in the CDR3. CDR3 protein: CASRPTGGAGELFF. CDR3 DNA: TGTGCCAGCAGGCCGACAGGGGGTGCCGGGGAGCTGTTTTTT.

The V and J genes are TRBV9 and TRBJ2-1; perhaps TRBD1 as D (7 bases). Trimming took 4 bases from V and 3 from J, leaving 14 bases between them. The germline V gene encodes CDR1 SGDLS and CDR2 YYNGEE. CDR3 length: 15 residues. The CDR3 bases are TGTGCCAGCAGCCCAGGGGGGTCTAGCTACAATGAGCAGTTCTTC. It specifies CASSPGGSSYNEQFF.